These 9 T cell receptor beta chains were all obtained from the same sample, sequenced in a study of shared clonotypes between healthy human individuals. TCRdb's table, derived via immunoSEQ multiplex PCR, lists solely in-frame clones and lacks some. Seen here are millions of clones, approximately 90% observed once, and the top ten hold over 0.12%. The sequenced material came from naive CD4+ T cells sorted from blood. The sample's subset: CD45RA+ positively selected. These receptors were taken from a young man in good health.

V usage is TRBV28 and J usage is TRBJ2-1; 10 nucleotides match TRBD2. Looked up from germline, CDR1 is MDHEN and CDR2 is SYDVKM. The CDR3 length is 15 residues. J lost 6 bases, V lost 1 base, and 3 bases had no gene match. CDR3 sequence (DNA): TGTGCCAGCAGTTTATCGCTAGCGGGGGTCAATGAGCAGTTCTTC. Residues: CASSLSLAGVNEQFF.

V usage is TRBV4-3 and J usage is TRBJ2-2, with TRBD2 matching 11 bases. The junction had 5 bases not matched to a gene; V was cut back by 0 bases and J by 2 bases. This CDR3 contains 18 residues. Germline lookup yields CDR1 LGHNA and CDR2 YSLEER. CDR3 sequence reads: CASSQEASGRTNTGELFF. The CDR3 DNA sequence: TGCGCCAGCAGCCAAGAGGCTAGCGGGAGGACTAACACCGGGGAGCTGTTTTTT.

This rearrangement joins TRBV19 to TRBJ2-3; TRBD1 is a possible D gene (6 bases). Germline V gene lookup returns CDR1 LNHDA and CDR2 SQIVND (reference sequence). CDR3 length: 16 residues. Trimming removed 5 bases from V and 4 bases from J, with 19 bases in between. This CDR3 is CASSDTGTFVSDTQYF. The DNA for the CDR3 is TGTGCCAGTAGTGACACCGGGACATTTGTTTCAGATACGCAGTATTTT.

The V and J genes are TRBV19 and TRBJ1-1; 7 nucleotides line up with TRBD1. CDR1 LNHDA and CDR2 SQIVND come from the germline V gene (reference sequence). The CDR3 totals 15 residues. V was clipped by 5 bases and J by 2 bases; unmatched bases: 8. In DNA, the CDR3 is TGTGCCAGTAGTTTGGAGGGGGCCCCTAACACTGAAGCTTTCTTT. Residues: CASSLEGAPNTEAFF.

The chain joins TRBV6-1 to TRBJ2-4; possible D gene TRBD2, 6 bases. The CDR3 covers 12 residues. The germline V and J ends were trimmed by 6 bases and 16 bases, with 19 bases remaining between them. CDR1 is MNHNS, CDR2 SASEGT, per germline. CDR3 protein: CASRVYGSGYYF. CDR3 DNA: TGTGCCAGCAGGGTCTACGGGAGCGGGTATTACTTC.

The V call is TRBV5-4, the J call TRBJ2-1, with a weak D call TRBD2 (6 bases). Trimming removed 5 bases at V and 5 bases at J, with 14 bases between. The germline CDR1 and CDR2 sequences are SGHNT and YYREEE (reference sequence). The CDR3 contains 14 residues. The CDR3 protein is CASRRGLTNNEQFF. For the CDR3, the DNA is TGTGCCAGCAGGCGGGGCCTAACAAACAATGAGCAGTTCTTC.

CDR3 amino acids: CAWTRGGQVYEQYF. The DNA for the CDR3 is TGTGCCTGGACCCGCGGGGGGCAGGTCTACGAGCAGTACTTC. This chain joins TRBV30 and TRBJ2-7, with 8 bases that match TRBD2. The CDR3 contains 14 residues. Germline CDR1 is GTSNPN and CDR2 is SVGIG (reference sequence). J lost 3 bases, V lost 4 bases, and 8 bases had no gene match.

The chain combines TRBV9 with TRBJ1-1; D is ambiguous. Germline CDR1 and CDR2: SGDLS and YYNGEE. V shed 4 bases and J shed 0 bases, with 10 bases lying between them. There are 14 residues in the CDR3. DNA of the CDR3: TGTGCCAGCAGCAATAGCCTCATGAACACTGAAGCTTTCTTT. This translates into CASSNSLMNTEAFF.

This clone was observed a single time. The V gene is TRBV6-5, the J gene TRBJ2-7; 8 bases align to TRBD1. This CDR3 has 14 amino acids. V was pared by 6 bases and J by 4 bases, with 8 bases of the junction left unmatched. Germline values: CDR1 MNHEY, CDR2 SVGAGI. CDR3 sequence (DNA): TGTGCCAGCAGACGCGGACAGGGACCGTACGAGCAGTACTTC. This codes for CASRRGQGPYEQYF.